What follows is one T cell receptor beta chain and its context. This specimen comes from a study of blood T cell repertoires in COVID-19. Libraries were prepared by immunoSEQ multiplex PCR; TCRdb keeps only in-frame clonotypes and omits some of them. This sample yields approximately 170,000 clones, of which 70% to 85% are seen a single time; about 3.5% belongs to the top ten. Trimming left V 6 bases short and J 5 bases short, with 14 bases between. Germline CDR1 reads KGHSH; CDR2 reads LQKENI. The CDR3 is made up of 14 amino acids. The clonotype was recovered from a woman in her twenties or thirties who had recovered from COVID-19. Sequenced sample: PBMCs or T cells enriched from blood (not recorded which). The rearrangement uses TRBV18 and TRBJ1-5; unclear D gene. For the CDR3, the DNA is TGTGCCAGCTCCTCGCGGGGATTCTATCAGCCCCAGCATTTT. The encoded protein is CASSSRGFYQPQHF.